A selection of T cell receptor beta chains follows, all from one sample in a study of T cells after yellow fever vaccination. TCRdb recomputed calls from the 5' RACE reads with MiXCR, one row per CDR3 protein. The profile shows a few hundred thousand distinct CDR3 sequences, around a tenth of them singletons. The source material was PBMCs, sampled on the day of the first yellow fever vaccination. Source of these receptors: a man aged 18 to 30 who received the YFV17D yellow fever vaccine. Both conserved end residues are trimmed from each CDR3. The D gene is left open where the match is weak.

CDR3aa: ASSPSGYQETQY
len: 12
j_gene: TRBJ2-5
v_gene: TRBV9
d_gene: NA

CDR3aa: STPGQGTDTQY
len: 11
j_gene: TRBJ2-3
v_gene: TRBV29-1
d_gene: NA

CDR3aa: SVPRGRAEQY
len: 10
j_gene: TRBJ2-7
v_gene: TRBV20-1
d_gene: NA

CDR3aa: ASSLDRGSEQY
len: 11
j_gene: TRBJ2-7
v_gene: TRBV11-2
d_gene: NA

CDR3aa: ASSTDRGGIPGYT
len: 13
j_gene: TRBJ1-2
v_gene: TRBV12-3/TRBV12-4
d_gene: NA

CDR3aa: ASSRTHADTQY
len: 11
j_gene: TRBJ2-3
v_gene: TRBV5-6
d_gene: NA

CDR3aa: ASTRQTQETQY
len: 11
j_gene: TRBJ2-5
v_gene: TRBV2
d_gene: NA

CDR3aa: ASSPSRGTEAF
len: 11
j_gene: TRBJ1-1
v_gene: TRBV18
d_gene: NA

CDR3aa: ASSRISTGVTYEQY
len: 14
j_gene: TRBJ2-7
v_gene: TRBV5-1
d_gene: TRBD1

CDR3aa: ASSEAPGYNEQF
len: 12
j_gene: TRBJ2-1
v_gene: TRBV6-1
d_gene: NA

CDR3aa: ATSPESVNQPQH
len: 12
j_gene: TRBJ1-5
v_gene: TRBV15
d_gene: NA

CDR3aa: ASSLSQLYGYT
len: 11
j_gene: TRBJ1-2
v_gene: TRBV11-2
d_gene: NA

CDR3aa: ASSQERPTGELF
len: 12
j_gene: TRBJ2-2
v_gene: TRBV4-1
d_gene: NA

CDR3aa: ASSLLGLAGNEQF
len: 13
j_gene: TRBJ2-1
v_gene: TRBV4-1
d_gene: TRBD2

CDR3aa: ASSEFTNTEAF
len: 11
j_gene: TRBJ1-1
v_gene: TRBV2
d_gene: NA

CDR3aa: ASSLAGASSYNEQF
len: 14
j_gene: TRBJ2-1
v_gene: TRBV5-1
d_gene: NA